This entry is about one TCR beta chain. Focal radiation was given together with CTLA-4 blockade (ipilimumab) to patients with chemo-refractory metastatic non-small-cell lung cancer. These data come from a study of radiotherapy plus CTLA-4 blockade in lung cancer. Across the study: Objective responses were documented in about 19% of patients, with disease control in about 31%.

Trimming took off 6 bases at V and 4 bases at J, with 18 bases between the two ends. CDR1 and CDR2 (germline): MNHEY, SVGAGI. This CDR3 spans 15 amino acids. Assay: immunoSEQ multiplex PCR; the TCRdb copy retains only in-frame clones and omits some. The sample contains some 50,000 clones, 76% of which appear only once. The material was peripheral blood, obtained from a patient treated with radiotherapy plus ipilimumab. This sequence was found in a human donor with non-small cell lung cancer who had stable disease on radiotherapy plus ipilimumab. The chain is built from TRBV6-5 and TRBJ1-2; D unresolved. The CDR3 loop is CASSPRDKLLYGYTF. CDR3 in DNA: TGTGCCAGCAGCCCCCGTGACAAGCTGCTCTATGGCTACACCTTC.